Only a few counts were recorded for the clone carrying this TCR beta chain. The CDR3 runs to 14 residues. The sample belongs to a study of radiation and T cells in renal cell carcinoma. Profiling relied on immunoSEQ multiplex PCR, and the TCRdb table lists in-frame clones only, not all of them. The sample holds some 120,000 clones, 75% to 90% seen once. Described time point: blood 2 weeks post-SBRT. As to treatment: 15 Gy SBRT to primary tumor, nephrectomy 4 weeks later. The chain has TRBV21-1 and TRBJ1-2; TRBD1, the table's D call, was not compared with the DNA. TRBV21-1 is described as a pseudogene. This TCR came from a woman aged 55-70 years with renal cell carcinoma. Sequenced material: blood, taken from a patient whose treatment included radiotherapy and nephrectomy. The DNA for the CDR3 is TGTGCCAGCAGCAAAGCTTACAGGGTAGTTGGCTACACCTTC. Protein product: CASSKAYRVVGYTF.